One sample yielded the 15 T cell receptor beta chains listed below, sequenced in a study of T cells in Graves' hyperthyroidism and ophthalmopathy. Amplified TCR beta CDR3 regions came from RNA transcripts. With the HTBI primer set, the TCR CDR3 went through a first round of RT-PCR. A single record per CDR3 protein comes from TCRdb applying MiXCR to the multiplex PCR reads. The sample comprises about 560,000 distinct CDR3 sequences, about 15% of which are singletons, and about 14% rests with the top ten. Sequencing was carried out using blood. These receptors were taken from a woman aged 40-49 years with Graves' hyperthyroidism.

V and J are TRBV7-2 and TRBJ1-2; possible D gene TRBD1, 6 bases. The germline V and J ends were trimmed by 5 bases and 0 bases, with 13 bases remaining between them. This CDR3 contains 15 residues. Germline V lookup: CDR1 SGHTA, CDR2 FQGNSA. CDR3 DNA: TGTGCCAGCAGCCCCGGACAGCCTTCTAACTATGGCTACACCTTC. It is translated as CASSPGQPSNYGYTF.

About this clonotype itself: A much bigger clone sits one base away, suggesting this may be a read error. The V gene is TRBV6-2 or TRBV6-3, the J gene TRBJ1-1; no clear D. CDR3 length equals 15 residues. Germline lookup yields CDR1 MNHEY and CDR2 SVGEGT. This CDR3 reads CAGSFSGAANTEAFF. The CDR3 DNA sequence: TGTGCCGGCAGTTTCTCGGGAGCGGCGAACACTGAAGCTTTCTTT.

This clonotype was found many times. Here the CDR3 DNA reads TGCAGTGCTAGACTAGGACAGGGCTACGAGCAGTACTTC. The encoded protein is CSARLGQGYEQYF. This sequence joins TRBV20-1 and TRBJ2-7; 8 bases fit TRBD1. The germline gives CDR1 DFQATT, CDR2 SNEGSKA (reference sequence). The CDR3 extends over 13 amino acids. V dropped 2 bases and J dropped 3; count of bases not matched to a gene: 3.

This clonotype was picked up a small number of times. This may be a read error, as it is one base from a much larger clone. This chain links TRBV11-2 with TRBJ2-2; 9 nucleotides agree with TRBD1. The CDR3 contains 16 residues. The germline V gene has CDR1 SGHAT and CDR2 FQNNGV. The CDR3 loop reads CASSLVGQGNAGELFF. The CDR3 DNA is TGTGCCAGCAGCTTAGTTGGACAGGGGAACGCCGGGGAGCTGTTTTTT.

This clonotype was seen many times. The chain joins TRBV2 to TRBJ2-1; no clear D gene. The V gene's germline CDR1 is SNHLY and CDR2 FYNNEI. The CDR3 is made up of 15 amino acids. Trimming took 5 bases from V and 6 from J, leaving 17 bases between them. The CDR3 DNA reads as TGTGCCAGCAGTCTTTTGGTAGCTCGCGGCAATGAGCAGTTCTTC. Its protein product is CASSLLVARGNEQFF. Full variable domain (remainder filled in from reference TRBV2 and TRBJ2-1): EPEVTQTPSHQVTQMGQEVILRCVPISNHLYFYWYRQILGQKVEFLVSFYNNEISEKSEIFDDQFSVERPDGSNFTLKIRSTKLEDSAMYFCASSLLVARGNEQFFGPGTRLTVL.

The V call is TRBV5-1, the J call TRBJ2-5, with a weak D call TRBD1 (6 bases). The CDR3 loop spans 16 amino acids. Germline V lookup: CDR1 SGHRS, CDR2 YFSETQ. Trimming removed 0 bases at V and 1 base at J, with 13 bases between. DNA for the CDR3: TGCGCCAGCAGCTTGGCCGGACAGACAAGCCAAGAGACCCAGTACTTC. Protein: CASSLAGQTSQETQYF.

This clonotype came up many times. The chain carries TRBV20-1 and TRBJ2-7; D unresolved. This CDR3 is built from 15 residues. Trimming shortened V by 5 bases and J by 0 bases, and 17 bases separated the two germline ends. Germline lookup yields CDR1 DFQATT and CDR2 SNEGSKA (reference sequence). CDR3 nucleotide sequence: TGCAGTGCTTTTACACGGAGTGGTCGCTCCTACGAGCAGTACTTC. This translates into CSAFTRSGRSYEQYF.

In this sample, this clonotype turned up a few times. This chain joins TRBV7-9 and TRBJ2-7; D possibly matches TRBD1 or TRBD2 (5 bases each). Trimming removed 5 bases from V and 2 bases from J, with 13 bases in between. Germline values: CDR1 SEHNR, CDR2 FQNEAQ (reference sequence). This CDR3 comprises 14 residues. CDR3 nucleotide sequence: TGTGCCAGCAGCCTACCAATGGGGGCCTACGAGCAGTACTTC. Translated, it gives CASSLPMGAYEQYF.

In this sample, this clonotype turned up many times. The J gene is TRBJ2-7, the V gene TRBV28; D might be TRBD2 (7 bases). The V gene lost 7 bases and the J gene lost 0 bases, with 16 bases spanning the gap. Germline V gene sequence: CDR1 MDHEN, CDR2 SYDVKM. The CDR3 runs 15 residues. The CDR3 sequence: CASTKGGGGSYEQYF. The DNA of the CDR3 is TGTGCCAGCACCAAGGGGGGCGGGGGCTCCTACGAGCAGTACTTC.

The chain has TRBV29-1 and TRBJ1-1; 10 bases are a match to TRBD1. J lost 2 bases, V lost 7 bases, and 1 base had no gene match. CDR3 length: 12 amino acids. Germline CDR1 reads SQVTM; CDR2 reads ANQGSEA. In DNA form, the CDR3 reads TGCAGCGGGGACAGGGGAAACACTGAAGCTTTCTTT. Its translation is CSGDRGNTEAFF.

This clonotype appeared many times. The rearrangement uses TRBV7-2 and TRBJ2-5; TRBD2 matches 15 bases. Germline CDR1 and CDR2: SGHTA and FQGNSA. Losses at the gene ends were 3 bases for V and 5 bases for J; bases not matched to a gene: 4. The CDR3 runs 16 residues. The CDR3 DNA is TGTGCCAGCAGCTTGGGACTAGCGGGAGGACCGGAGACCCAGTACTTC. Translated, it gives CASSLGLAGGPETQYF.

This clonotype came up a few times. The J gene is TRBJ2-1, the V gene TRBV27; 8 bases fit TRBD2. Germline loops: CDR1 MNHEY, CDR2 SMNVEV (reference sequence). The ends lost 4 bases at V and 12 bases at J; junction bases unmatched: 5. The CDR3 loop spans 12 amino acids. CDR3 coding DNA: TGTGCCAGCAGTTCCGCGGGGGGAAGGCAGTTCTTC. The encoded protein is CASSSAGGRQFF.

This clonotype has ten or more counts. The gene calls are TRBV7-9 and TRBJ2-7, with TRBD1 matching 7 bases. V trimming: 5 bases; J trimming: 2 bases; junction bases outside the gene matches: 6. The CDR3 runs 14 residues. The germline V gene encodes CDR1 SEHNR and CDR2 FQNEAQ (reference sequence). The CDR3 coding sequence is TGTGCCAGCAGCCAGCCGGGACAGACCTACGAGCAGTACTTC. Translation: CASSQPGQTYEQYF.

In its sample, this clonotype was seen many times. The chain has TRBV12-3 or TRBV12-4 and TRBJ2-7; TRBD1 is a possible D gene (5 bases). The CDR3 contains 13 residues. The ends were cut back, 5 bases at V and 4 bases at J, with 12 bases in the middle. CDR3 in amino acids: CASSNGGAYEQYF. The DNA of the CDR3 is TGTGCCAGCAGTAACGGTGGGGCTTACGAGCAGTACTTC.

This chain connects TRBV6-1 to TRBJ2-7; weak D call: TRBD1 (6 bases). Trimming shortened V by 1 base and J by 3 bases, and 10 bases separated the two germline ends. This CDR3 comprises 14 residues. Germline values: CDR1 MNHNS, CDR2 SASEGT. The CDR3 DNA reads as TGTGCCAGCAGTGAAGGGGGGCTCCACTACGAGCAGTACTTC. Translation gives CASSEGGLHYEQYF.